The sequence of this TCR beta chain was determined in a study of shared clonotypes between healthy human individuals. Concerning this clone itself: A much bigger clone sits one base away, suggesting this may be a read error. This same CDR3 is encoded by further DNA sequences in the sample.

V was clipped by 3 bases and J by 3 bases, with 4 bases between them. The CDR3 loop spans 11 amino acids. CDR1 SGHRS and CDR2 YFSETQ come from the germline V gene. Some clones are missing from TCRdb's copy, which holds only in-frame ones; the method was immunoSEQ multiplex PCR. The table shows 2 million to 2.5 million clones, with 93% occurring only once. Sequencing input: naive CD4+ T cells from PBMCs. The subset denotes: CD45RA+ positively selected. The clonotype originates from a man younger than 30 in good health. Some clones in this sample may be carry-over from other donors' samples. This chain connects TRBV5-1 to TRBJ2-7; unclear D gene. The CDR3 DNA reads TGCGCCAGCAGCTCGGACTACGAGCAGTACTTC. Encoded protein: CASSSDYEQYF.